Presented here are 4 T cell receptor beta chains from one specimen sequenced in a study of shared clonotypes between healthy human individuals. The repertoire was sequenced with immunoSEQ multiplex PCR; TCRdb's copy has only in-frame clones and lacks some. The sample consists of approximately 740,000 clones, under 80% of them appearing once. Sequencing was done on a sample of memory CD4+ T cells sorted from blood. Indicated subset: CD45RA-negative fraction. Receptors were obtained from a woman aged 25-40 years in good health.

Here the CDR3 reads CASSGGLAGANEQFF. The CDR3 DNA reads as TGTGCCAGCAGTGGGGGACTAGCGGGAGCAAATGAGCAGTTCTTC. The chain couples TRBV6-1 to TRBJ2-1; 14 bases match TRBD2. V trimming: 4 bases; J trimming: 7 bases; junction bases outside the gene matches: 3. This CDR3 is 15 amino acids long. In germline, CDR1 is MNHNS, CDR2 SASEGT.

The rearrangement links TRBV2 to TRBJ2-7; 10 bases agree with TRBD2. With 6 bases clipped from V and 5 bases from J, the junction kept 10 bases outside the gene matches. This CDR3 has 15 residues. The V gene's germline CDR1 is SNHLY and CDR2 FYNNEI. The CDR3 DNA reads as TGTGCCAGCAGGAGACTAGCGGGCTTTAGCGACGAGCAGTACTTC. Amino acid sequence: CASRRLAGFSDEQYF.

The J gene is TRBJ1-5, the V gene TRBV5-1; D ambiguous. This CDR3 spans 15 amino acids. The V gene's germline CDR1 is SGHRS and CDR2 YFSETQ. Trimming shortened V by 1 base and J by 0 bases, and 8 bases separated the two germline ends. The chain's CDR3 is CASSLSWGSNQPQHF. DNA for the CDR3: TGCGCCAGCAGCTTGTCCTGGGGTAGCAATCAGCCCCAGCATTTT.

This chain joins TRBV7-9 and TRBJ2-3, with a weak D call TRBD1 (5 bases). The V end lost 5 bases, the J end lost 7 bases, and 13 bases lay between the germline ends. The CDR3 length is 13 residues. CDR1 and CDR2 from the germline V gene are SEHNR and FQNEAQ (reference sequence). DNA of the CDR3: TGTGCCAGCAGCCCAGGGATTGGTTATACGCAGTATTTT. Translating gives CASSPGIGYTQYF.